This TCR beta chain was obtained from a study of T cell responses to AZD1222 COVID-19 vaccine (dated by TCRdb to about 2021). Background for the entire study: AZD1222 recipients given second doses at about 4 weeks or at about 12 weeks were pooled, since spike-specific TCR depth and breadth were not found to differ between the two schedules. TCR sequencing was performed for over 230 trial participants, of whom some 200 were given two doses of AZD1222 and around 25 were given two doses of MenACWY control vaccine. Trial participants were enrolled by age into subgroups of 18-55, 56-69 and 70-plus years, and about 150, 27 and 61 TCR-sequenced participants, respectively, were included in these subgroups. Study-wide findings and limitations: Participants were mostly white British and included more females than males, and it was suggested by the authors that clonal diversity may have been underestimated. The 56-69-year group was small, and its depth increase did not reach significance, likely because of low power. Conclusions about previously exposed vaccinees are limited because only six or seven AZD1222 recipients were SARS-CoV-2 seropositive at baseline. No day 14 peak-response samples were available, so repertoires were characterized only after the peak T cell response. A significant rise in spike-specific TCR breadth and depth was observed after two AZD1222 doses relative to day 0 and relative to MenACWY recipients. Nearly half of unique spike-specific TCRs reportedly recognized epitopes outside regions mutated in the B.1.351 and B.1.1.7 variants. The vaccine-associated CD4 TCRs covered the entire spike protein, and the dominant responses fell in regions 160-218 and 743-854.

What the time point label conveys for this sample: baseline before first vaccination. Vaccinee samples came from UK trials COV001 and COV002, including a single-blind randomized controlled phase 2/3 trial of AZD1222 (ChAdOx1 nCoV-19) in healthy adults. For TCRbeta chain sequencing, PBMC samples were collected from trial participants at day 0 and at day 28 after the second dose. Details on this clone: No antigen is known for it. Qualities for individual bases were not recorded, and no much larger clone is one base off.

V trim: 4 bases; J trim: 4 bases; unmatched bases: 3. There are 14 amino acids in the CDR3, from cysteine to phenylalanine inclusive. The only DNA kept is the CDR3, 42 bases in frame from the first base. The germline V gene (reference sequence) yields GTSNPN for CDR1 and SVGIG for CDR2. The CDR3 regions of human TCRbeta chains were subjected to immunosequencing. As for how the authors treated the data: TCRs in the repertoires were matched against a reference library of SARS-CoV-2-specific TCRs that had been generated with the MIRA antigen-specificity platform. Breadth was defined as the fraction of unique TCRs that were SARS-CoV-2-associated. Depth was defined as the fraction of total T cells that were SARS-CoV-2-associated. Using the MIRA data, each spike-specific TCR was assigned both to the spike region to which the TCR was reactive and to a CD4 or CD8 class. Log10-transformed breadth and depth values were compared by one-way ANOVA with Sidak's multiple comparisons tests. This immuneACCESS table, as held by TCRdb, lists in-frame sequences with V and J called but not all clones. Of the missing ones, under half trace to an unresolved V gene in checked studies; the others have no known cause. V and J calls plus clone size are reproduced from that table; the DNA served to infer D and trimming. In this sample the table shows approximately 150,000 clones, 94% of which occur a single time. The top ten constitute roughly 1.2% of the sample.

The rearrangement combines TRBV30 with TRBJ2-2, and 10 junctional nucleotides match TRBD2. The specimen was peripheral blood, collected on day 0 of AZD1222 vaccination. The receptor was derived from an adult in good health. The DNA sequence follows: TGTGCCTGGATGAGCGGGAGGGCCACCGGGGAGCTGTTTTTT. This yields the protein CAWMSGRATGELFF.